This entry lists 9 T cell receptor beta chains sequenced from one sample in a study of blood T cell repertoires in COVID-19. Profiled with immunoSEQ multiplex PCR; TCRdb holds only in-frame clones, not every one. The repertoire holds tens of thousands of clones, with roughly 90% as singletons. Sequences were obtained from peripheral blood. These TCRs come from a woman over 75 with acute or convalescent COVID-19.

The chain recombines TRBV28 with TRBJ1-1; D ambiguous. The CDR3 loop spans 11 amino acids. From germline, CDR1 is MDHEN and CDR2 SYDVKM. V was shortened by 3 bases and J by 5 bases, with 4 bases between the two germline ends. CDR3 sequence reads: CASSFSTEAFF. CDR3 nucleotide sequence: TGTGCCAGCAGTTTTTCTACTGAAGCTTTCTTT.

The chain employs TRBV5-1 and TRBJ2-2, with a possible D match to TRBD2 (5 bases). Germline-derived CDR1 and CDR2 are SGHRS and YFSETQ. The V gene lost 7 bases and the J gene lost 0 bases, with 13 bases spanning the gap. The CDR3 covers 15 residues. The CDR3 sequence is CASASSTTNTGELFF. CDR3 in DNA: TGCGCCAGCGCCTCTTCGACTACGAACACCGGGGAGCTGTTTTTT.

This sequence joins TRBV3-1 (or the pseudogene TRBV3-2) and TRBJ2-2; 9 nucleotides match TRBD2. The CDR3 runs 16 residues. Germline assignment: CDR1 LGHDT and CDR2 YNNKEL (reference sequence). The ends lost 2 bases at V and 6 bases at J; junction bases unmatched: 7. This CDR3 reads CASSQQSGTSPGELFF. The CDR3, as DNA: TGTGCCAGCAGCCAACAATCCGGGACTAGCCCCGGGGAGCTGTTTTTT.

The chain recombines TRBV18 with TRBJ2-3; TRBD2 is a possible D gene (6 bases). Germline V gives CDR1 KGHSH, CDR2 LQKENI. The ends were cut back, 2 bases at V and 4 bases at J, with 10 bases in the middle. There are 14 residues in the CDR3. The chain's CDR3 is CASSPTREADTQYF. The CDR3 DNA is TGTGCCAGCTCACCAACCAGGGAGGCAGATACGCAGTATTTT.

The rearrangement uses TRBV15 and TRBJ1-5; 8 bases map to TRBD1. The CDR3 has 14 amino acids. Germline V gives CDR1 LNHNV, CDR2 YYDKDF (reference sequence). Germline trimming cut 3 bases from V and 3 bases from J; bases unmatched to any gene: 1. The CDR3: CATSRDRVNQPQHF. The CDR3 nucleotides read TGTGCCACCAGCAGGGACAGGGTCAATCAGCCCCAGCATTTT.

J is TRBJ2-4 and V is TRBV19; D is unclear. Germline loops: CDR1 LNHDA, CDR2 SQIVND (reference sequence). V lost 7 bases to trimming and J lost 0 bases, with 13 bases between them. The length of the CDR3 is 15 residues. CDR3 DNA sequence: TGTGCCAGTACCCCGAGGAGTATAGCCAAAAACATTCAGTACTTC. Its protein product is CASTPRSIAKNIQYF.

The chain has TRBV19 and TRBJ1-4; D unresolved. V lost 9 bases to trimming and J lost 2 bases, with 10 bases between them. CDR1 is LNHDA and CDR2 is SQIVND in the germline V gene (reference sequence). CDR3 length: 13 amino acids. The CDR3 protein is CASHAGTNEKLFF. The DNA for the CDR3 is TGTGCCAGCCATGCGGGTACTAATGAAAAACTGTTTTTT.

The chain uses TRBV28 and TRBJ2-1; 15 nucleotides align to TRBD2. Germline V CDR1 and CDR2: MDHEN, SYDVKM. With 4 bases clipped from V and 7 bases from J, the junction kept 11 bases outside the gene matches. This CDR3 is built from 18 residues. The CDR3 DNA reads as TGTGCCAGCAGTTCAAGAGTAGGGACTAGCGGGAGGACGAATGAGCAGTTCTTC. Its protein is CASSSRVGTSGRTNEQFF.

The chain's CDR3 is CASSQLGQGINYGYTF. The CDR3 nucleotides are TGCGCCAGCAGCCAATTAGGACAAGGGATTAACTATGGCTACACCTTC. The chain joins TRBV5-1 to TRBJ1-2, with D maybe TRBD1 (5 bases). The CDR3 has 16 amino acids. V lost 4 bases to trimming and J lost 1 base, with 17 bases between them. Germline V CDR1 and CDR2: SGHRS, YFSETQ.